The sequence of this T cell receptor beta chain was determined in a study of regulatory T cells in long-lasting Graves disease. The time point here: persistent/refractory GD, antithyroid drugs over 5 years with positive TRAb. PBMC RNA served as the TCR library source. The TCR beta library used iRepertoire HTBI primers with Arm-PCR amplification of CDR3. MiXCR, applied by TCRdb to the multiplex PCR reads, yields one record per CDR3 protein. The sample lists a few hundred thousand distinct CDR3 sequences; about 25% were seen once. Germline values: CDR1 SNHLY, CDR2 FYNNEI. Trimming removed 4 bases from V and 6 bases from J, with 13 bases in between. The length of the CDR3 is 14 residues.

The source was peripheral blood mononuclear cells (PBMCs), collected when the disease was refractory, from a patient treated with antithyroid drugs. V usage is TRBV2 and J usage is TRBJ1-5; weak D call: TRBD1 (6 bases). The clonotype comes from a female donor with Graves disease. CDR3 protein: CASSVQGDRQPQHF. The CDR3 region has the DNA TGTGCCAGCAGTGTACAGGGAGATCGTCAGCCCCAGCATTTT.